This T cell receptor beta chain came from a study of T cells in Graves' hyperthyroidism and ophthalmopathy (dated by TCRdb to between 2019 and 2020). Background for the entire study: Peripheral blood samples were taken at the time of initial diagnosis, prior to any treatment. TCR Vbeta CDR3 sequencing of 120 to 150 peripheral blood samples (under 45 ophthalmopathy, about 75 hyperthyroidism and some 17 progressor patients) is reported in the paper. A discovery cohort of approximately 97 patients, about 43 with Graves' ophthalmopathy and approximately 60 with stable Graves' hyperthyroidism, was used to find distinguishing TCR V-J signatures. An independent validation cohort of some 18 hyperthyroidism patients and some 15 patients who later progressed to ophthalmopathy tested prospective prediction of ophthalmopathy. After blood sampling, hyperthyroidism patients were treated with methimazole at a starting dose of 30 mg daily, and ophthalmopathy patients were treated with high-dose intravenous methylprednisolone. Thyroid tissue and blood T-cell repertoires from six Graves' hyperthyroidism patients were also compared in the study. For training and testing, the 100 or so patients in the discovery cohort were randomly divided in a 7:3 ratio. Summary of the overall study and its limitations: A 13 V-J signature model separated ophthalmopathy from stable hyperthyroidism, with approximately 86% sensitivity and about 81% specificity in cross-validation and 80%/75% in testing. Most expanded thyroid clonotypes (frequency above 0.001) were also detected in blood, a finding suggesting that blood repertoires may reflect thyroid immune responses. In validation, the model predicted progression to ophthalmopathy with approximately 71% sensitivity and over 72% specificity, a median of 6.5 months before onset. No statistical method was used to set the sample size in advance, and investigators knew the group allocation.

Hyperthyroidism patients were newly diagnosed, had a disease duration of under 2 months, and were aged 18 to 65 years. Exclusion was applied to patients with uncontrolled infections, other autoimmune diseases, pregnancy or lactation. Diagnoses relied on clinical symptoms, serum thyroxine and TRAb, thyroid ultrasound and orbital computed tomography. For progressor patients, blood was drawn at the first diagnosis of hyperthyroidism, before any ophthalmopathy symptoms had appeared. PBMCs were separated from under 12 ml of fresh peripheral blood using Ficoll-Paque density gradient centrifugation. Progressor patients were initially diagnosed with Graves' hyperthyroidism and developed ophthalmopathy during follow-up. Total RNA was extracted with Trizol reagent, and quality was checked on an Agilent 2100 Bioanalyzer. Concerning this clonotype itself: Its antigen specificity is not known. Per-base quality was not reported, and no clone a single base away is much larger than it.

The TCR beta CDR3 regions were amplified from RNA transcripts. For the first round of RT-PCR on the TCR CDR3, the HTBI primer set was used together with the Qiagen OneStep RT-PCR kit. A second multiplex PCR round built the libraries, followed by size selection and purification. Libraries were sequenced paired-end with 100 bp reads on an Illumina HiSeq2000. Per the source publication's procedure: SOAPnuke was used to process the raw data, removing reads that contained adapters or uncalled bases, had a mean Phred below 15, or lacked an exact match to the constant primer or identifier. High-quality paired reads were merged using COPE v1.2.5, and each unique nucleotide sequence was defined as a clonotype. MiTCR v1.1 was used to align the clonotypes against IMGT TRBV, TRBD and TRBJ reference segments. Analysis was restricted to V-J combinations with a frequency above 0.0001, which covered over 98% of repertoires. A TCS score was defined as the ratio of F50 (clonal expansion) to E x V (chaos), with BLOSUM62-based TCRdist applied between CDR3 peptides within each V-J. Welch's t-statistics and random forest reduced around 510 V-J features to roughly 13, which were used in a naive Bayes classifier (R e1071). TCRdb trimmed public reads at Q25 via fastp, called clones via MiXCR and kept in-frame beta chains. All rows with the same CDR3 protein become a single entry with the most common DNA and genes. V and J calls and clone size were set by TCRdb, not the authors. The sample table lists about 400,000 distinct CDR3 sequences, approximately 14% of them with a count of one. Of the sample, approximately 30% is held by the ten largest clones.

The material sequenced was blood. The sequence was obtained from a woman aged 18-35 years with Graves' hyperthyroidism that later progressed to Graves' ophthalmopathy.

The DNA is TGTGCCAGCTCACCGAAACTAGCGGGAGGGTACGCAGATACGCAGTATTTT. Its protein reads: CASSPKLAGGYADTQYF. The V and J genes are TRBV18 and TRBJ2-3, and TRBD2 aligns with 13 junction nucleotides. The germline V gene supplies CDR1 KGHSH and CDR2 LQKENI. Germline trimming: 3 bases from V, 4 bases from J; junction bases outside gene matches: 7. There are 17 amino acids in the CDR3, from cysteine to phenylalanine inclusive. The DNA shown is the 51-base CDR3, in frame from base 1. With the portions outside the CDR3 filled from the reference TRBV18 and TRBJ2-3 genes, the complete variable region becomes NAGVMQNPRHLVRRRGQEARLRCSPMKGHSHVYWYRQLPEEGLKFMVYLQKENIIDESGMPKERFSAEFPKEGPSILRIQQVVRGDSAAYFCASSPKLAGGYADTQYFGPGTRLTVL.